This T cell receptor beta chain was obtained from a study of beta chain features in type 1 diabetes. General observations from the study: A moderate, significant TCRB CDR3 shortening appeared in type 1 diabetes across four CD4+ subsets. There was a possibility that cDNA sequencing over-represented cells with high TCR expression.

In germline, CDR1 is SGDLS, CDR2 YYNGEE. V lost 0 bases and J lost 9; bases outside the gene matches: 8. CDR3 length: 16 residues. Concerning this clone itself: Its antigen is currently unknown.

Of the isolated RNA, all was reverse transcribed, and so the sequenced material was expressed TCRB transcripts. Produced via immunoSEQ multiplex PCR; TCRdb's table is partial and in-frame only. Of 600,000 to 700,000 clones listed, over 10% are singletons. The origin of this receptor is a man younger than 30 with type 1 diabetes. The chain is built from TRBV9 and TRBJ2-1; TRBD2 matches at 11 bases. The specimen was naive CD4+ T cells from blood. CDR3 in amino acids: CASSVVVAGGMTEQFF. CDR3 nucleotide sequence: TGTGCCAGCAGCGTAGTTGTAGCGGGGGGGATGACTGAGCAGTTCTTC.